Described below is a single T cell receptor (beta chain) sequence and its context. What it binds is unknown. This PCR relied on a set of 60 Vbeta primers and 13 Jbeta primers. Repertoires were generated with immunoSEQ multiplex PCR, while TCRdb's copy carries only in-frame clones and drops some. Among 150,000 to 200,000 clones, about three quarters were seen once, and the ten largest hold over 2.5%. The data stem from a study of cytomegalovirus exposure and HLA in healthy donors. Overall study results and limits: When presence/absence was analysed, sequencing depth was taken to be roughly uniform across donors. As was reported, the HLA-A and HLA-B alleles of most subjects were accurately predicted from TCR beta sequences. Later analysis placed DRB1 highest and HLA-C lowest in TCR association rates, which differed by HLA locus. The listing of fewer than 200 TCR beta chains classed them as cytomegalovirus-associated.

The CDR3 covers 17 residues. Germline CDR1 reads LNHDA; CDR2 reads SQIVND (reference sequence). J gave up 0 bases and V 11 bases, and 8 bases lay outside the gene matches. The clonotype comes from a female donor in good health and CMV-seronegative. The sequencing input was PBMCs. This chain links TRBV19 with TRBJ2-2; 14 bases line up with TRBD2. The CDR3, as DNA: TGTGCCGCTGGGGGGACTAGCGGGAGAACGAACACCGGGGAGCTGTTTTTT. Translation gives CAAGGTSGRTNTGELFF.